Described below is a single TCR beta chain sequence and its context. Antigen unknown. These data come from a study of cytomegalovirus exposure and HLA in healthy donors. Study conclusions and caveats: Later analysis identified several of the most significant clusters that appeared linked to common viral pathogens.

The germline gives CDR1 GTSNPN, CDR2 SVGIG (reference sequence). The CDR3 sequence is 13 residues long. Trimming stripped 5 bases from V and 5 bases from J, with 10 bases between. The PCR employed 60 Vbeta primers together with 13 Jbeta primers. Only in-frame clones appear in the TCRdb table, and some are missing; sequencing was by immunoSEQ multiplex PCR. The sample carries about 120,000 clones, roughly four fifths recorded once. The chain combines TRBV30 with TRBJ1-6; D gene uncertain. This receptor was taken from a woman younger than 30 in good health and CMV-seronegative. Sequencing was carried out using PBMCs. CDR3 sequence: CAWDAEDNSPLHF. The DNA for the CDR3 is TGTGCCTGGGACGCGGAAGATAATTCACCCCTCCACTTT.